Listed below are T cell receptor beta chains from one sample, sequenced in a study of cytomegalovirus exposure and HLA in healthy donors. The table came from immunoSEQ multiplex PCR; TCRdb's copy has only in-frame clones and leaves some out. This repertoire shows nearly 80,000 clones, 65% to 85% found once; its top ten account for under 25%. The sample taken for sequencing was PBMCs. Source of these receptors: a woman between 40 and 55 years old in good health and CMV-seropositive. CDR3s include the opening cysteine and the closing phenylalanine or tryptophan. Each record gives: D gene, J gene, clone size, V gene, CDR3 DNA, CDR3 protein. The D gene is left open where the match is weak. Clone size is not always given. Where it is, it says once, few, many or a class for expanded clones.

D gene: NA
J gene: TRBJ2-5
clone size: NA
V gene: TRBV5-1
CDR3 DNA: TGCGCCAGCAGCTTGGATGCGGTCCGCTGGGAGACCCAGTACTTC
CDR3 protein: CASSLDAVRWETQYF

D gene: NA
J gene: TRBJ2-2
clone size: once
V gene: TRBV28
CDR3 DNA: TGTGCCAGCAGTTTAAGGACCGGCGGGGGCTACACCGGGGAGCTGTTTTTT
CDR3 protein: CASSLRTGGGYTGELFF

D gene: NA
J gene: TRBJ2-7
clone size: once
V gene: TRBV2
CDR3 DNA: TGTGCCAGCAAAGGAAGGGGTTCCTACGAGCAGTACTTC
CDR3 protein: CASKGRGSYEQYF

D gene: TRBD1
J gene: TRBJ1-4
clone size: NA
V gene: TRBV30
CDR3 DNA: TGTGCCTGGAGGCCGGGACAGGGAAGAGAAAAACTGTTTTTT
CDR3 protein: CAWRPGQGREKLFF

D gene: TRBD1
J gene: TRBJ1-1
clone size: NA
V gene: TRBV7-9
CDR3 DNA: TGTGCCAGCTGGGGGGACAGCATACTCTTCTTGAACACTGAAGCTTTCTTT
CDR3 protein: CASWGDSILFLNTEAFF

D gene: NA
J gene: TRBJ1-4
clone size: few
V gene: TRBV4-2
CDR3 DNA: TGTGCCAGCAGCCAAGGGGGAGTAGTAACTAATGAAAAACTGTTTTTT
CDR3 protein: CASSQGGVVTNEKLFF

D gene: TRBD1
J gene: TRBJ1-5
clone size: NA
V gene: TRBV18
CDR3 DNA: TGTGCCAGCTCACCAAGCCCGGACAGGACTCAGCCCCAGCATTTT
CDR3 protein: CASSPSPDRTQPQHF

D gene: TRBD2
J gene: TRBJ2-2
clone size: NA
V gene: TRBV9
CDR3 DNA: TGTGCCAGCACAAGAGCGGGGGACAACACCGGGGAGCTGTTTTTT
CDR3 protein: CASTRAGDNTGELFF

D gene: TRBD2
J gene: TRBJ2-5
clone size: NA
V gene: TRBV27
CDR3 DNA: TGTGCCAGCAGTTGGGGACTAGCGGGAAGGGAGACCCAGTACTTC
CDR3 protein: CASSWGLAGRETQYF

D gene: TRBD2
J gene: TRBJ2-5
clone size: NA
V gene: TRBV4-1
CDR3 DNA: TGCGCCAGCAGCCAAGAAGGTAGGACTAGCGGGAGAGAGACCCAGTACTTC
CDR3 protein: CASSQEGRTSGRETQYF

D gene: TRBD2
J gene: TRBJ2-1
clone size: few
V gene: TRBV4-1
CDR3 DNA: TGCGCCAGCAGCCAGCCACTAGCGGGAGCGAACAATGAGCAGTTCTTC
CDR3 protein: CASSQPLAGANNEQFF

D gene: TRBD2
J gene: TRBJ2-5
clone size: NA
V gene: TRBV5-1
CDR3 DNA: TGCGCCAGCAGCCCGTCCGCTAGCGGGGTGGCTCAGACCCAGTACTTC
CDR3 protein: CASSPSASGVAQTQYF

D gene: TRBD1
J gene: TRBJ2-3
clone size: NA
V gene: TRBV6-1
CDR3 DNA: TGTGCCACCTCCCGGACAGGGGGGAGCACAGATACGCAGTATTTT
CDR3 protein: CATSRTGGSTDTQYF

D gene: NA
J gene: TRBJ1-2
clone size: NA
V gene: TRBV6-5
CDR3 DNA: TGTGCCAGCAGTTACTCACAAGGTCGGGGTTTGATTGGCTACACCTTC
CDR3 protein: CASSYSQGRGLIGYTF

D gene: NA
J gene: TRBJ1-6
clone size: NA
V gene: TRBV2
CDR3 DNA: TGTGCCAGCAGTCAATGGAGCTCCTATAATTCACCCCTCCACTTT
CDR3 protein: CASSQWSSYNSPLHF

D gene: TRBD1
J gene: TRBJ1-4
clone size: NA
V gene: TRBV5-1
CDR3 DNA: TGCGCCAGCAGAACCGGGACAGGGGGCGAGGGTGAAAAACTGTTTTTT
CDR3 protein: CASRTGTGGEGEKLFF

D gene: NA
J gene: TRBJ2-1
clone size: NA
V gene: TRBV5-1
CDR3 DNA: TGCGCCAGCAGCTTGGACGGCGGAAGCTCCTACAATGAGCAGTTCTTC
CDR3 protein: CASSLDGGSSYNEQFF

D gene: NA
J gene: TRBJ2-7
clone size: NA
V gene: TRBV7-9
CDR3 DNA: TGTGCCAGCAGCTTAGAATATTTTGACAGACCCTACGAGCAGTACTTC
CDR3 protein: CASSLEYFDRPYEQYF

D gene: NA
J gene: TRBJ2-3
clone size: NA
V gene: TRBV28
CDR3 DNA: TGTGCCAGCAGCCCTAATGAGGTGGGGCGAGATACGCAGTATTTT
CDR3 protein: CASSPNEVGRDTQYF

D gene: TRBD2
J gene: TRBJ2-1
clone size: NA
V gene: TRBV6-1
CDR3 DNA: TGTGCCACCTTGGGACTAGCGGGAGTCAATGAGCAGTTCTTC
CDR3 protein: CATLGLAGVNEQFF

D gene: TRBD1
J gene: TRBJ1-5
clone size: once
V gene: TRBV5-5
CDR3 DNA: TGTGCCAGCAGCTTTACCGGGACAGGTAATCAGCCCCAGCATTTT
CDR3 protein: CASSFTGTGNQPQHF

D gene: TRBD1
J gene: TRBJ2-7
clone size: NA
V gene: TRBV5-4
CDR3 DNA: TGTGCCAGCAGCCCGAGGACAGGCAACTACGAGCAGTACTTC
CDR3 protein: CASSPRTGNYEQYF

D gene: NA
J gene: TRBJ2-7
clone size: NA
V gene: TRBV5-1
CDR3 DNA: TGCGCCAGCAGCTTGGATCCTTCAGGATACGAGCAGTACTTC
CDR3 protein: CASSLDPSGYEQYF

D gene: NA
J gene: TRBJ2-2
clone size: NA
V gene: TRBV30
CDR3 DNA: TGTGCCTGGAGTGTACTCGGGGGGCGGACCGGGGAGCTGTTTTTT
CDR3 protein: CAWSVLGGRTGELFF

D gene: NA
J gene: TRBJ1-1
clone size: once
V gene: TRBV9
CDR3 DNA: TGTGCCAGCAGCGTGGTGACAGGAGGTAACACTGAAGCTTTCTTT
CDR3 protein: CASSVVTGGNTEAFF

D gene: NA
J gene: TRBJ2-2
clone size: NA
V gene: TRBV9
CDR3 DNA: TGTGCCAGCAGCCCGAACTTCTACACCGGGGAGCTGTTTTTT
CDR3 protein: CASSPNFYTGELFF

D gene: NA
J gene: TRBJ2-7
clone size: NA
V gene: TRBV6-5
CDR3 DNA: TGTGCCAGCAGCCTATCACAGGGTGACTCCTACGAGCAGTACTTC
CDR3 protein: CASSLSQGDSYEQYF

D gene: NA
J gene: TRBJ1-2
clone size: NA
V gene: TRBV9
CDR3 DNA: TGTGCCAGCAGCCCGAGGACAGAGGACTATGGCTACACCTTC
CDR3 protein: CASSPRTEDYGYTF

D gene: TRBD1
J gene: TRBJ1-5
clone size: NA
V gene: TRBV2
CDR3 DNA: TGTGCCAGCAGGGCCCAACAGGGGGGTTCTCAGCCCCAGCATTTT
CDR3 protein: CASRAQQGGSQPQHF

D gene: TRBD1
J gene: TRBJ1-5
clone size: NA
V gene: TRBV2
CDR3 DNA: TGTGCCAGCAGTGCCTGGACAGGGGAAAGTCGCAATCAGCCCCAGCATTTT
CDR3 protein: CASSAWTGESRNQPQHF

D gene: NA
J gene: TRBJ2-7
clone size: NA
V gene: TRBV21-1
CDR3 DNA: TGTGCCAGCAGCAGCGACAGGGGGCCATCCTACGAGCAGTACTTC
CDR3 protein: CASSSDRGPSYEQYF

D gene: TRBD2
J gene: TRBJ2-1
clone size: NA
V gene: TRBV5-1
CDR3 DNA: TGCGCCAGCAGCTTTATTAGCGGGGACTCCTACAATGAGCAGTTCTTC
CDR3 protein: CASSFISGDSYNEQFF

D gene: NA
J gene: TRBJ2-1
clone size: NA
V gene: TRBV7-8
CDR3 DNA: TGTGCCAGCAGCCCGAGGCGACCGGGACTCAATCCAGACAATGAGCAGTTCTTC
CDR3 protein: CASSPRRPGLNPDNEQFF

D gene: NA
J gene: TRBJ2-7
clone size: NA
V gene: TRBV6-1
CDR3 DNA: TGTGCAGCTTCAGGTTTCGCCTACGAGCAGTACTTC
CDR3 protein: CAASGFAYEQYF

D gene: TRBD2
J gene: TRBJ2-3
clone size: NA
V gene: TRBV30
CDR3 DNA: TGTGCCTGGAGTGTATATGTAGCGGGAGAGTTGGATACGCAGTATTTT
CDR3 protein: CAWSVYVAGELDTQYF

D gene: NA
J gene: TRBJ1-1
clone size: NA
V gene: TRBV5-6
CDR3 DNA: TGTGCCAGCAGCTTCGGTGGGTACACCAGGGATGAAGCTTTCTTT
CDR3 protein: CASSFGGYTRDEAFF

D gene: NA
J gene: TRBJ1-3
clone size: NA
V gene: TRBV6-1
CDR3 DNA: TGTGCCAGCAGTGGGTCGGGTCACTCTGGAAACACCATATATTTT
CDR3 protein: CASSGSGHSGNTIYF

D gene: NA
J gene: TRBJ1-1
clone size: NA
V gene: TRBV5-1
CDR3 DNA: TGCGCCAGCAGCGCCTCCCAGGTTCGCACCACTGAAGCTTTCTTT
CDR3 protein: CASSASQVRTTEAFF

D gene: NA
J gene: TRBJ1-2
clone size: few
V gene: TRBV29-1
CDR3 DNA: TGCAGCGTTGGTCCCCGGCAGGCGACTAACTATGGCTACACCTTC
CDR3 protein: CSVGPRQATNYGYTF

D gene: NA
J gene: TRBJ2-7
clone size: NA
V gene: TRBV5-4
CDR3 DNA: TGTGCCAGCAGCTTGTGGCCACCGGGAGAAAGCGAGCAGTACTTC
CDR3 protein: CASSLWPPGESEQYF

D gene: NA
J gene: TRBJ2-5
clone size: NA
V gene: TRBV30
CDR3 DNA: TGTGCCTGGAGTGTCCGGGGGTACCAAGAGACCCAGTACTTC
CDR3 protein: CAWSVRGYQETQYF

D gene: NA
J gene: TRBJ1-2
clone size: once
V gene: TRBV7-8
CDR3 DNA: TGTGCCAGCAGCTTAGAGCGGGACTATGGCTACACCTTC
CDR3 protein: CASSLERDYGYTF

D gene: NA
J gene: TRBJ1-6
clone size: NA
V gene: TRBV5-1
CDR3 DNA: TGCGCCAGCCGGGTGGACAGCTCCTATAATTCACCCCTCCACTTT
CDR3 protein: CASRVDSSYNSPLHF

D gene: NA
J gene: TRBJ1-4
clone size: NA
V gene: TRBV7-6
CDR3 DNA: TGTGCCAGCAGCCCAGGCACGGCCCAGCATGAAAAACTGTTTTTT
CDR3 protein: CASSPGTAQHEKLFF

D gene: TRBD2
J gene: TRBJ2-2
clone size: NA
V gene: TRBV7-6
CDR3 DNA: TGTGCCAGCAGCTTAGTGGGGCTAGCGGGTACTCCCGGGGAGCTGTTTTTT
CDR3 protein: CASSLVGLAGTPGELFF

D gene: NA
J gene: TRBJ1-5
clone size: NA
V gene: TRBV30
CDR3 DNA: TGTGCCTGGAGAGACAGGCGAGGCGATCAGCCCCAGCATTTT
CDR3 protein: CAWRDRRGDQPQHF

D gene: NA
J gene: TRBJ2-3
clone size: NA
V gene: TRBV29-1
CDR3 DNA: TGCAGCGTTCGACAGACCACAGATACGCAGTATTTT
CDR3 protein: CSVRQTTDTQYF

D gene: TRBD1
J gene: TRBJ2-7
clone size: NA
V gene: TRBV5-6
CDR3 DNA: TGTGCCAGCAGCCGACAGGGACGCCACGAGCAGTACTTC
CDR3 protein: CASSRQGRHEQYF

D gene: TRBD1
J gene: TRBJ1-2
clone size: NA
V gene: TRBV29-1
CDR3 DNA: TGCAGCGTTCGAATATCACAGGGGGATGGCTACACCTTC
CDR3 protein: CSVRISQGDGYTF

D gene: NA
J gene: TRBJ2-5
clone size: NA
V gene: TRBV25-1
CDR3 DNA: TGTGCCACCAGGGTCAGGGGCGAGGAGACCCAGTACTTC
CDR3 protein: CATRVRGEETQYF

D gene: TRBD2
J gene: TRBJ2-1
clone size: NA
V gene: TRBV7-6
CDR3 DNA: TGTGCCAGCAGCCATACTAGCGGGGGCTCCTACAATGAGCAGTTCTTC
CDR3 protein: CASSHTSGGSYNEQFF

D gene: TRBD1
J gene: TRBJ2-5
clone size: few
V gene: TRBV6-1
CDR3 DNA: TGTGCCAGCAGTCGACCATCGACAGGGGCGAAGACCCAGTACTTC
CDR3 protein: CASSRPSTGAKTQYF

D gene: TRBD2
J gene: TRBJ2-3
clone size: few
V gene: TRBV7-6
CDR3 DNA: TGTGCCAGCAGCTACGCGACTAGCGGGAGTAGCACAGATACGCAGTATTTT
CDR3 protein: CASSYATSGSSTDTQYF

D gene: NA
J gene: TRBJ2-3
clone size: NA
V gene: TRBV19
CDR3 DNA: TGTGCCAGTAGTATAGGGCTAGCGACAGATACGCAGTATTTT
CDR3 protein: CASSIGLATDTQYF

D gene: TRBD1
J gene: TRBJ1-1
clone size: NA
V gene: TRBV2
CDR3 DNA: TGTGCCAGCAGTGAAGCGGGGACAGGTGGACCGAGTTTCTTT
CDR3 protein: CASSEAGTGGPSFF

D gene: NA
J gene: TRBJ1-2
clone size: once
V gene: TRBV6-6
CDR3 DNA: TGTGCCAGCAGTCCCACAGGGATCTATGGCTACACCTTC
CDR3 protein: CASSPTGIYGYTF

D gene: NA
J gene: TRBJ2-7
clone size: few
V gene: TRBV25-1
CDR3 DNA: TGTGCCAGCAGTGGACCCAGGGAGCAGTACTTC
CDR3 protein: CASSGPREQYF

D gene: NA
J gene: TRBJ2-5
clone size: NA
V gene: TRBV5-6
CDR3 DNA: TGTGCCAGCAGCTTGGTAGGTGGCGGGGGCTACCAAGAGACCCAGTACTTC
CDR3 protein: CASSLVGGGGYQETQYF

D gene: NA
J gene: TRBJ1-2
clone size: NA
V gene: TRBV5-4
CDR3 DNA: TGTGCCAGCAGCTTGGCGTTAGCTAAACAGGAGGGGATCGGCTACACCTTC
CDR3 protein: CASSLALAKQEGIGYTF

D gene: TRBD2
J gene: TRBJ2-7
clone size: few
V gene: TRBV5-1
CDR3 DNA: TGCGCCAGCAGGCCGGCTAGCGGATTATCTTCCTACGAGCAGTACTTC
CDR3 protein: CASRPASGLSSYEQYF